The source of this TCR beta chain is a study of blood T cell repertoires in COVID-19. Study-wide context: Italy, Spain and the United States were the sources of the convalescent and acute COVID-19 samples. In each case, the material was cDNA or gDNA derived from T cells, B-cell-depleted T cells, or PBMCs.

Original data processing: Reference gene primer amplification gave estimated nucleated cell counts. Only in-frame clones appear in the TCRdb table, and some are missing; sequencing was by immunoSEQ multiplex PCR. From that table come the V and J calls and clone size; the DNA was used to work out D and trimming. The sample holds fewer than 25,000 clones, 75% to 90% seen once. This CDR3 is built from 16 residues. Germline CDR1 reads LGHNA; CDR2 reads YNFKEQ. V dropped 0 bases and J dropped 3; count of bases not matched to a gene: 4. The chain uses TRBV4-2 and TRBJ2-4; 8 nucleotides match TRBD1. The TCR comes from a human donor in a cohort sampled during active COVID-19. The sequenced material came from peripheral blood. The CDR3 region has the DNA TGTGCCAGCAGCCAAGACCCCACAGGGGGCAAAAACATTCAGTACTTC. As protein: CASSQDPTGGKNIQYF.